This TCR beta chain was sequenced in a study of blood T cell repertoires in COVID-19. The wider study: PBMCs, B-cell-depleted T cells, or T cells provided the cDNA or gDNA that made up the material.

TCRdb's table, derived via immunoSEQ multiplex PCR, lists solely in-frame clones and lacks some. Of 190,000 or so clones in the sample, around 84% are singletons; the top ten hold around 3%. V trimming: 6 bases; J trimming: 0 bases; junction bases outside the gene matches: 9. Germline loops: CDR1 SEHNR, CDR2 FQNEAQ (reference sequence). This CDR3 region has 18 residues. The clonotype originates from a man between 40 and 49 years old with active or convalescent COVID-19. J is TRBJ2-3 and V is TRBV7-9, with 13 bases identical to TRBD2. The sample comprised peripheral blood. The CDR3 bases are TGTGCCAGCAGTCCCGGGACTAGCGGGGCGGTTAGCACAGATACGCAGTATTTT. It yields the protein CASSPGTSGAVSTDTQYF.